The entry below gives a single TCR beta chain sequence along with its context. The sample's treatment: approximately 18 received Ad26.COV2.S at low or high dose, single or two shots; about 5 received placebo; per-sample allocation not given. Samples were taken on day 63 after the first vaccine or placebo injection. Sequencing was performed with immunoSEQ multiplex PCR; in TCRdb, only in-frame clones are kept and a portion is missing. The table records roughly 350,000 clones, approximately 86% of them present only once. This sample was included in a study of Ad26.COV2.S vaccination and SARS-CoV-2 variants. The sequence was collected from a person between 18 and 65 years old who received the Ad26.COV2.S COVID-19 vaccine or a placebo. The input for sequencing was peripheral blood, taken in a trial of Ad26.COV2.S vaccine versus placebo.

CDR3 residues: CASSDPGGAGETQYF. In nucleotides, the CDR3 is TGTGCCAGCAGTGATCCAGGGGGCGCCGGGGAGACCCAGTACTTC. This rearrangement joins TRBV25-1 to TRBJ2-5, with 8 positions matching TRBD1. CDR1 and CDR2 (germline): MGHDK, SYGVNS. The CDR3 has 15 amino acids. Losses at the gene ends were 3 bases for V and 5 bases for J; bases not matched to a gene: 8.